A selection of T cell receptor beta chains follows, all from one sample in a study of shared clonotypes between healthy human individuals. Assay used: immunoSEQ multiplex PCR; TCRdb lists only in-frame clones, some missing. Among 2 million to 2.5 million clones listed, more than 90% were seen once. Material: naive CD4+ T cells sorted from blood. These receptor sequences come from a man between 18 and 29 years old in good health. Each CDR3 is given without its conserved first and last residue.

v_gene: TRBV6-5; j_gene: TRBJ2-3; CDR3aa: ASSWTDTQY
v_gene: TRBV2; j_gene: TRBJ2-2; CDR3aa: ASSEARNTGELF
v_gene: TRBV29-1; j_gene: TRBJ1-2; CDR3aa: SVEGGGSPNYGYT
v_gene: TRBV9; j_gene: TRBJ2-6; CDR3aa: ASSVGGSNVLT
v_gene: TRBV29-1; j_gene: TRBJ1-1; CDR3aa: SVAVEGAF
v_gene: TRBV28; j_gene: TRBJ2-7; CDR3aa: ASSYGTRAYEQY
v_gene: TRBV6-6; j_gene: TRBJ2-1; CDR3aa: ASSYGWAEQF
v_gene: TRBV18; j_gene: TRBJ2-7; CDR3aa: ASSPTATLSPYEQY
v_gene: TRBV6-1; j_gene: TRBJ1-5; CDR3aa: ASSDPLVGGPQH
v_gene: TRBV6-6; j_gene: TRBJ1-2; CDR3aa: ASSYDSSGYT
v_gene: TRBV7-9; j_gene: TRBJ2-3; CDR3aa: ASSSNWGFGRTDTQY
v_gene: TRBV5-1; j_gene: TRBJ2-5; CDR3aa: ASGPGPQETQY
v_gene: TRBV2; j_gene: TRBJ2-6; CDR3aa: ASSDRGPSLSGANVLT
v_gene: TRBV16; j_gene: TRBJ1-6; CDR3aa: ASSQSRTGESSPLH
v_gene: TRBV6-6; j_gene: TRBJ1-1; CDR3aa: ASSPIQGGTEAF